The 9 T cell receptor beta chains below were found in one sample sequenced in a study of monozygotic twins with inflammatory bowel disease. TCRdb reprocessed the 5' RACE reads and stores each CDR3 protein as one record, lacking DNA. This listing includes more than 350,000 distinct CDR3 sequences. Sequencing used blood. These receptors were taken from a human donor with ulcerative colitis or Crohn's disease, or a healthy co-twin of an affected twin (not recorded which).

The gene calls are TRBV7-2 and TRBJ2-3; TCRdb reports TRBD2, a call that lacks DNA to check it against. CDR1 is SGHTA and CDR2 is FQGNSA in the germline V gene. CDR3 length: 15 amino acids. CDR3 residues: CASSLRGGATDTQYF.

The rearrangement links TRBV15 to TRBJ1-5; the TCRdb call, TRBD1, lacks DNA for checking. CDR3 length: 16 residues. Germline loops: CDR1 LNHNV, CDR2 YYDKDF (reference sequence). The CDR3 reads CATSRGDPGSNQPQHF.

This CDR3 is CASSLATVGQPQHF. The chain links TRBV3-1 to TRBJ1-5; as DNA is missing, the TRBD1 call by TCRdb cannot be tested. Germline assignment: CDR1 LGHDT and CDR2 YNNKEL (reference sequence). The CDR3 loop spans 14 amino acids. Together with reference TRBV3-1 and TRBJ1-5, the CDR3 gives the full variable domain: DTAVSQTPKYLVTQMGNDKSIKCEQNLGHDTMYWYKQDSKKFLKIMFSYNNKELIINETVPNRFSPKSPDKAHLNLHINSLELGDSAVYFCASSLATVGQPQHFGDGTRLSIL.

The rearrangement uses TRBV7-2 and TRBJ2-1; TCRdb gives TRBD1 as the D gene, but with no DNA this cannot be confirmed. Germline V lookup: CDR1 SGHTA, CDR2 FQGNSA. CDR3 length: 16 amino acids. This CDR3 is CASSRPGEGPYNEQFF.

J is TRBJ2-7 and V is TRBV6-1; TCRdb outputs TRBD1, but without DNA this stays unchecked. The CDR3 contains 13 residues. The germline V gene encodes CDR1 MNHNS and CDR2 SASEGT. CDR3 sequence reads: CASRVTATYEQYF.

The V and J genes are TRBV6-5 and TRBJ2-5; TCRdb picks TRBD2, but there is no DNA to check that call. The germline V gene has CDR1 MNHEY and CDR2 SVGAGI. CDR3 length: 14 amino acids. CDR3 amino acids: CASSYSGTAETQYF.

The chain couples TRBV20-1 to TRBJ1-6; with no DNA, the TCRdb D assignment of TRBD1 cannot be verified. This CDR3 has 13 residues. CDR1 DFQATT and CDR2 SNEGSKA come from the germline V gene (reference sequence). The CDR3 loop reads CSASLTRGDSLHF.

J is TRBJ2-3 and V is TRBV5-1; as DNA is missing, the TRBD1 call by TCRdb cannot be tested. CDR3 size: 14 residues. Per the germline V gene, CDR1 is SGHRS and CDR2 is YFSETQ. CDR3 region: CASTRDRSTDTQYF.

The V gene is TRBV4-2, the J gene TRBJ1-3; TCRdb outputs TRBD1, but without DNA this stays unchecked. Germline V gene sequence: CDR1 LGHNA, CDR2 YNFKEQ. The CDR3 is 22 amino acids. The CDR3 here is CASSPRPSLGGELSPGGNTIYF.